This T cell receptor (beta chain) emerged from a study of molecular identifiers for immune sequencing clone quantification. Germline V gives CDR1 SQVTM, CDR2 ANQGSEA. This CDR3 region has 10 residues. J gave up 16 bases and V 7 bases, and 10 bases lay outside the gene matches. This clonotype has ten or more counts. TCRdb itself ran the PCR reads through MiXCR, one entry per CDR3 protein. The sample records about half a million distinct CDR3 sequences, roughly 26% being singletons. V usage is TRBV29-1 and J usage is TRBJ2-1, with 7 bases identical to TRBD2. Sequencing used naive CD8+ T cells from blood, with Jurkat cell RNA spiked in. As for subset: FACS-sorted CD8+CD4-CCR7+CD45RA+ naive T cells. The origin of this receptor is a human donor in good health. Some libraries in this study had Jurkat cell RNA spiked in. CDR3 region: CSAKRDLIFF. CDR3 in DNA: TGCAGCGCTAAGCGGGACTTGATCTTCTTC.